This T cell receptor (beta chain) was identified during a study of T cells after yellow fever vaccination. A remark on this clonotype: Its antigen is still unknown.

Generation of TCR cDNA used 5'RACE template switching (which added a universal primer site and UMIs). MiXCR, applied by TCRdb to the 5' RACE reads, yields one record per CDR3 protein. The sample contains under 400,000 distinct CDR3 sequences, more than 9% of which appear only once. Broader study findings: A small share of clonotypes appeared in both CD4 and CD8 compartments. Reappearance after the booster was seen for most primary-vaccination clones, at 95% to 96% CD4 and 80% to 90% CD8. Weaker overall, the secondary response nonetheless peaked faster (day 5 versus 15).

Germline V lookup: CDR1 DFQATT, CDR2 SNEGSKA (reference sequence). This CDR3 has 14 residues. Trimming took 5 bases from V and 5 from J, leaving 15 bases between them. The TCR comes from a man aged 18-30 years who received the YFV17D yellow fever vaccine. J is TRBJ2-2 and V is TRBV20-1; maybe TRBD2 (7 bases). The material was PBMCs, obtained on the day of the first yellow fever vaccination. CDR3 coding DNA: TGCAGTGCTCAAAAGGGGGGGGTAACCGGGGAGCTGTTTTTT. This codes for CSAQKGGVTGELFF.